This T cell receptor beta chain is from a study of metastatic and nonmetastatic thyroid tumors. Germline-derived CDR1 and CDR2 are SNHLY and FYNNEI. V was trimmed by 7 bases and J by 3 bases, leaving 9 bases between them. There are 12 residues in the CDR3. MiXCR reprocessed the PCR reads for TCRdb. Of approximately 14,000 clones listed, around 4% are singletons. Before thyroid surgery, none of the patients had received any treatment. The TCR was taken from a female donor with papillary thyroid cancer or a benign thyroid nodule (not recorded which). Some clones in this sample may be carry-over from other donors' samples. The sequencing sample was made of tumor tissue. This chain links TRBV2 with TRBJ1-1; TRBD1 is a possible D gene (6 bases). Here the CDR3 reads CASIYRDTEAFF. CDR3 nucleotides: TGTGCCAGCATTTACAGGGACACTGAAGCTTTCTTT. The full variable domain, rest sourced from reference TRBV2 and TRBJ1-1, is EPEVTQTPSHQVTQMGQEVILRCVPISNHLYFYWYRQILGQKVEFLVSFYNNEISEKSEIFDDQFSVERPDGSNFTLKIRSTKLEDSAMYFCASIYRDTEAFFGQGTRLTVV.